This T cell receptor beta chain was captured in a study of chemoradiotherapy in HPV16-positive cancers. Repeated repertoire sampling spanned the course of chemoradiotherapy. Comments on this clone: Antigen unknown.

V lost 1 base, J lost 8 bases, and 14 bases lay in between. The CDR3 is 15 amino acids. Germline-derived CDR1 and CDR2 are SGHTA and FQGNSA. Study-wide findings and caveats: Better recurrence-free survival went with HPV-responsive T-cell expansion in HPV16-positive patients. Functional assays defining HPV-specific T cells used only a couple of HPV16-positive patients. Candidate HPV-specific clones and E7-related TCR motifs grew in tumor during treatment.

Profiling relied on immunoSEQ multiplex PCR, and the TCRdb table lists in-frame clones only, not all of them. The top ten clones hold 3.5% to 4.5% of a sample with approximately 35,000 clones, roughly 77% of them seen once. Here the sequenced sample was blood, taken from a patient who underwent chemoradiotherapy. This chain links TRBV7-2 with TRBJ1-4; no clear D gene. The receptor was isolated from a human donor with HPV-associated anogenital cancer. The CDR3 spells CASSLGYGEYEKLFF. CDR3 DNA: TGTGCCAGCAGCTTAGGATATGGGGAGTACGAAAAACTGTTTTTT.